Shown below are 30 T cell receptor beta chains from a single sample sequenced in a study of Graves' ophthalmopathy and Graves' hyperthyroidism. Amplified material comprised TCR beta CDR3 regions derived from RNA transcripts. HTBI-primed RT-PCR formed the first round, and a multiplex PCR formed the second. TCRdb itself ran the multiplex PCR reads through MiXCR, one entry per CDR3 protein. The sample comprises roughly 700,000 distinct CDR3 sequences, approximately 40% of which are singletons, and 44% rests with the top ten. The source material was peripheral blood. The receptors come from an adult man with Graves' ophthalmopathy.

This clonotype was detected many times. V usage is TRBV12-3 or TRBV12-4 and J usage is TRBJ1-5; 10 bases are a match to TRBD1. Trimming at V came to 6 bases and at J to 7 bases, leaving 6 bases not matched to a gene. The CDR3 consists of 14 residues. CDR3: CASRATGGGQPQHF. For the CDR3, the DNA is TGTGCCAGCAGGGCGACAGGGGGCGGACAGCCCCAGCATTTT.

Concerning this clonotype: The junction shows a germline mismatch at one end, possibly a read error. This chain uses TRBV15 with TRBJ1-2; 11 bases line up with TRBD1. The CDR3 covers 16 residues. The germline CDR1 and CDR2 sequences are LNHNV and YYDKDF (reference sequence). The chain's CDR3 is CASSHTDRGRAYGYTF. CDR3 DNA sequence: TGTGCCAGCAGCCATACGGACAGGGGGCGCGCCTATGGCTACACCTTC.

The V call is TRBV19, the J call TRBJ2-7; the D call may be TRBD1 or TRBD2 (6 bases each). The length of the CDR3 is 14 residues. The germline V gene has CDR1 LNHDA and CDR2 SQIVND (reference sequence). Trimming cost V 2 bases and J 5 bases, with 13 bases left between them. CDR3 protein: CASSIQGTPDEQYF. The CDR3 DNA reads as TGTGCCAGTAGTATACAGGGGACTCCTGACGAGCAGTACTTC.

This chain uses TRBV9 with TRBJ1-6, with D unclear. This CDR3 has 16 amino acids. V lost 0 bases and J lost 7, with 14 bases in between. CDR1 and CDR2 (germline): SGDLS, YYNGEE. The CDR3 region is CASSVDGSGYNSPLHF. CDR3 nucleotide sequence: TGTGCCAGCAGCGTAGACGGGAGTGGCTACAATTCACCCCTCCACTTT.

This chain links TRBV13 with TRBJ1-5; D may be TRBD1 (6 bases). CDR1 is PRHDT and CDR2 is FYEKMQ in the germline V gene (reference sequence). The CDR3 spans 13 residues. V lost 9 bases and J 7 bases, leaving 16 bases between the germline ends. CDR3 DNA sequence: TGTGCCAGGAGTGATGGGACACTCCAGCCCCAGCATTTT. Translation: CARSDGTLQPQHF.

The DNA of the CDR3 is TGTGCCAGCAGCCAAGATAGCGGGGTATGGGAGACCCAGTACTTC. Its protein product is CASSQDSGVWETQYF. The chain links TRBV14 to TRBJ2-5; 8 bases match TRBD2. The CDR3 extends over 15 amino acids. The junction had 5 bases not matched to a gene; V was cut back by 0 bases and J by 5 bases. Germline CDR1 is SGHDN and CDR2 is FVKESK.

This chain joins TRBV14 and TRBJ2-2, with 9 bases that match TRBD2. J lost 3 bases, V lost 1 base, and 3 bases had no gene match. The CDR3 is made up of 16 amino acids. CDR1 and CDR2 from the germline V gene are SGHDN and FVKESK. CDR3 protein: CASSQASGKDTGELFF. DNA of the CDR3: TGTGCCAGCAGCCAAGCTAGCGGGAAAGACACCGGGGAGCTGTTTTTT.

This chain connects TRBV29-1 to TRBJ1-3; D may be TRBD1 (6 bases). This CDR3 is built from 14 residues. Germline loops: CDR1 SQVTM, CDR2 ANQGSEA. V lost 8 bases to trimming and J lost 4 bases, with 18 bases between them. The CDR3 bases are TGCAGCAGTTACAAGGGGGATAGGGGAAACACCATATATTTT. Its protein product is CSSYKGDRGNTIYF.

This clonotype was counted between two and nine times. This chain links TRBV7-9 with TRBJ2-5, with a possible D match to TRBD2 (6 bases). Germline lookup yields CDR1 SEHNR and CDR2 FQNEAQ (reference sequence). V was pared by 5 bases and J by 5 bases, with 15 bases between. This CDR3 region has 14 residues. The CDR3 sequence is CASSQERERETQYF. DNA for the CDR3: TGTGCCAGCAGCCAAGAACGGGAGAGGGAGACCCAGTACTTC.

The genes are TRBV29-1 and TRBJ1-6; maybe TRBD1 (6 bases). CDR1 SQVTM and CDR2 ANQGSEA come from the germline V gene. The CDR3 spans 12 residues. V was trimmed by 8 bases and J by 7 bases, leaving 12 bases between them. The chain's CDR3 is CSSYRENSPLHF. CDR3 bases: TGCAGCAGTTACAGGGAGAATTCACCCCTCCACTTT.

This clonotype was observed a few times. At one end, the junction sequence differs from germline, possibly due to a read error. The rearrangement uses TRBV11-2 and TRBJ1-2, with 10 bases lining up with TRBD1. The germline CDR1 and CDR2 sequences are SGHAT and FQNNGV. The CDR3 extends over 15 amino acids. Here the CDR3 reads CASSLDGDRGQSYTF. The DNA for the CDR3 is TGTGCCAGCAGCCTAGACGGAGACAGGGGGCAGTCGTACACCTTC.

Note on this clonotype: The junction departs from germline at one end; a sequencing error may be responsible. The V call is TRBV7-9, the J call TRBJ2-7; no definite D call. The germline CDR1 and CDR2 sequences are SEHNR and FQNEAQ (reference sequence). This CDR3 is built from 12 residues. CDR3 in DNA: TGTGCCAGCAGCCCGAACGGCTACGAGCAGTGCTTC. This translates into CASSPNGYEQCF.

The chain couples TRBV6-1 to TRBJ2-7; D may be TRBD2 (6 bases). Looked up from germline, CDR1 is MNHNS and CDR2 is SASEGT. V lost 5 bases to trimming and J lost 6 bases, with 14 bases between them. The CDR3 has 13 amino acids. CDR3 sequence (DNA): TGTGCCAGCAGTTTACGCGGGACGGGCGAGCAGTACTTC. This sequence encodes CASSLRGTGEQYF.

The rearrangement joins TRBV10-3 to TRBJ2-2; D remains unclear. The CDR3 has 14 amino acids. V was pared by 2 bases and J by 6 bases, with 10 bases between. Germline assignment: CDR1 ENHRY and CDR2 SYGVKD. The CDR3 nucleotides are TGTGCCATCAGTGAGGGTGGTAGCCCCGGGGAGCTGTTTTTT. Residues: CAISEGGSPGELFF.

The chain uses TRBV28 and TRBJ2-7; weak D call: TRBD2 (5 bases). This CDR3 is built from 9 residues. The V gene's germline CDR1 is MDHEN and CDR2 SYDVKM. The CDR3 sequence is CAAGVVQYF. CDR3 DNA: TGTGCAGCCGGGGTGGTGCAGTACTTC. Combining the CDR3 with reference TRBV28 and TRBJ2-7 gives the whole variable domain DVKVTQSSRYLVKRTGEKVFLECVQDMDHENMFWYRQDPGLGLRLIYFSYDVKMKEKGDIPEGYSVSREKKERFSLILESASTNQTSMYLCAAGVVQYFGPGTRLTVT.

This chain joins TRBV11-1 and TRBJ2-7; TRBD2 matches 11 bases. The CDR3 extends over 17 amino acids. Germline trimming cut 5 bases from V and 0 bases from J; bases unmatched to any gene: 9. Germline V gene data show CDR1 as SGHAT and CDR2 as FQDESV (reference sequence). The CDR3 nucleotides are TGTGCCAGCAGCCAGACGCTAGCGGGAGGCGTCTCCTACGAGCAGTACTTC. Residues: CASSQTLAGGVSYEQYF.

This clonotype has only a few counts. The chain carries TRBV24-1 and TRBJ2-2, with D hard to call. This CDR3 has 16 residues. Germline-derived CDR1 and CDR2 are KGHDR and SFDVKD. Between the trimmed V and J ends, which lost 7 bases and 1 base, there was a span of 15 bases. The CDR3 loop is CATSPSIERNTGELFF. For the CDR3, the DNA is TGTGCCACCAGCCCTTCGATTGAGAGGAACACCGGGGAGCTGTTTTTT.

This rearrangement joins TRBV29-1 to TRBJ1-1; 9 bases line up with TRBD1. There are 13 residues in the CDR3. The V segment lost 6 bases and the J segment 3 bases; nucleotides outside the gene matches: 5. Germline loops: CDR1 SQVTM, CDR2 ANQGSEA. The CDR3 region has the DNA TGCAGCGTGCAACAGGGGGCGTACACTGAAGCTTTCTTT. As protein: CSVQQGAYTEAFF. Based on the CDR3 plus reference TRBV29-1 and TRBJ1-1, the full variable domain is SAVISQKPSRDICQRGTSLTIQCQVDSQVTMMFWYRQQPGQSLTLIATANQGSEATYESGFVIDKFPISRPNLTFSTLTVSNMSPEDSSIYLCSVQQGAYTEAFFGQGTRLTVV.

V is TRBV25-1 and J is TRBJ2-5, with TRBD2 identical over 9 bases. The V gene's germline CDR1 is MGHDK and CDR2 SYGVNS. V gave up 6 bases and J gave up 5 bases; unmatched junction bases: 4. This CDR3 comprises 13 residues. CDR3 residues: CASRAGGRETQYF. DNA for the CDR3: TGTGCCAGCAGAGCGGGGGGCCGGGAGACCCAGTACTTC.

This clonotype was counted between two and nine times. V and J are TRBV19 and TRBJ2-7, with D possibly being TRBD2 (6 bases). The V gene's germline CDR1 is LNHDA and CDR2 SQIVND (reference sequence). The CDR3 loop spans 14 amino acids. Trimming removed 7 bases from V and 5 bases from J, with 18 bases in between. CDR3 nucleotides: TGTGCCAGTAACACAGGTGGAGGGATCCACGAGCAGTACTTC. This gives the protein CASNTGGGIHEQYF. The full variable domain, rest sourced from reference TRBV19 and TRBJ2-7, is DGGITQSPKYLFRKEGQNVTLSCEQNLNHDAMYWYRQDPGQGLRLIYYSQIVNDFQKGDIAEGYSVSREKKESFPLTVTSAQKNPTAFYLCASNTGGGIHEQYFGPGTRLTVT.

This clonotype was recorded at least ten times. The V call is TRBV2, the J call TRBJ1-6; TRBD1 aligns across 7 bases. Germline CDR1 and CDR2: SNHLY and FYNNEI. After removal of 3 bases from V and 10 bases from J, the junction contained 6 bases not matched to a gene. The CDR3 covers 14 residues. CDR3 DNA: TGTGCCAGCAGTGAGACAGGGCGAAGGTCACCCCTCCACTTT. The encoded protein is CASSETGRRSPLHF.

The CDR3 spells CSASGDRGPKRGYTF. CDR3 bases: TGCAGTGCTAGTGGAGACAGGGGGCCGAAACGAGGCTACACCTTC. The V gene is TRBV20-1, the J gene TRBJ1-2, with TRBD1 matching over 10 bases. Trimming took 3 bases from V and 8 from J; bases not matched to a gene: 12. The CDR3 is 15 amino acids. The germline V gene encodes CDR1 DFQATT and CDR2 SNEGSKA (reference sequence).

In DNA form, the CDR3 reads TGTGCCAGCAACCGAGCGCAGAAAGATACGCAGTATTTT. Its translation is CASNRAQKDTQYF. The gene calls are TRBV2 and TRBJ2-3; no clear D. In germline, CDR1 is SNHLY, CDR2 FYNNEI. The CDR3 runs to 13 residues. V dropped 7 bases and J dropped 5 bases, with 13 bases sitting between them. Full variable domain (missing parts from reference TRBV2 and TRBJ2-3): EPEVTQTPSHQVTQMGQEVILRCVPISNHLYFYWYRQILGQKVEFLVSFYNNEISEKSEIFDDQFSVERPDGSNFTLKIRSTKLEDSAMYFCASNRAQKDTQYFGPGTRLTVL.

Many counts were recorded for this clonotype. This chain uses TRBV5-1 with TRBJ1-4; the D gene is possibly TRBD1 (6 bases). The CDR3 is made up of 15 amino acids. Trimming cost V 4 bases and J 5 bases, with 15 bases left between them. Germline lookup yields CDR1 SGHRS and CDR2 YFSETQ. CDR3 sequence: CASSPGGQLNEKLFF. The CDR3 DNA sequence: TGCGCCAGCAGCCCTGGGGGGCAGTTGAATGAAAAACTGTTTTTT. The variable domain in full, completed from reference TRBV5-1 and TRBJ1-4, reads KAGVTQTPRYLIKTRGQQVTLSCSPISGHRSVSWYQQTPGQGLQFLFEYFSETQRNKGNFPGRFSGRQFSNSRSEMNVSTLELGDSALYLCASSPGGQLNEKLFFGSGTQLSVL.

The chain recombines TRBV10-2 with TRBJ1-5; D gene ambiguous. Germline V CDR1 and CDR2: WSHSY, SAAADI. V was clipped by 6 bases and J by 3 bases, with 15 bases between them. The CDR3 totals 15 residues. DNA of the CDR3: TGCGCCAGCAGCCAAGAGCAGGCCGTCAATCAGCCCCAGCATTTT. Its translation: CASSQEQAVNQPQHF.

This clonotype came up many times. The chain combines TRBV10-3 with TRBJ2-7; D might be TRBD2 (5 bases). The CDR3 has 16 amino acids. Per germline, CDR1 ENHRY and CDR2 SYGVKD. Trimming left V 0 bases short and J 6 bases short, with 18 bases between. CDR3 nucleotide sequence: TGTGCCATCAGTGAGTCGATCAGCGTGGGAGTCGGCGAGCAGTACTTC. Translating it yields CAISESISVGVGEQYF.

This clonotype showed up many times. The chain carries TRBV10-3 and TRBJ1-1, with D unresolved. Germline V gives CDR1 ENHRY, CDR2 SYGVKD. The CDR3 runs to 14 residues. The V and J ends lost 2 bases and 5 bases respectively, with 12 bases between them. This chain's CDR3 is CAISEVRSETEAFF. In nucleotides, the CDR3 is TGTGCCATCAGTGAGGTTAGGTCGGAAACTGAAGCTTTCTTT.

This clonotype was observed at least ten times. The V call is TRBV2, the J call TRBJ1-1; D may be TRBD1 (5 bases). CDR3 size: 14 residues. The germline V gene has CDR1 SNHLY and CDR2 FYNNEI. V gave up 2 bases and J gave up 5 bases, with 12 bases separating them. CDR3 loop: CASSEITRGTEAFF. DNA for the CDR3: TGTGCCAGCAGTGAAATAACAAGGGGAACTGAAGCTTTCTTT.

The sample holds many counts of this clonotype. The CDR3 loop is CASSATGATEAFF. For the CDR3, the DNA is TGTGCCAGCAGTGCCACAGGGGCCACTGAAGCTTTCTTT. The J gene is TRBJ1-1, the V gene TRBV25-1, with 7 bases fitting TRBD1. Looked up from germline, CDR1 is MGHDK and CDR2 is SYGVNS. The V segment lost 4 bases and the J segment 4 bases; nucleotides outside the gene matches: 3. The CDR3 has 13 amino acids.

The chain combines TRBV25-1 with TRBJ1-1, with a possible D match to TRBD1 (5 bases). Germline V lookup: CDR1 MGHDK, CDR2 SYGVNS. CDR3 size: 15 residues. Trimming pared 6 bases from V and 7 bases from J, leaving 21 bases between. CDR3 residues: CASSQGLRQPFEAFF. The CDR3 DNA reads TGTGCCAGCAGCCAAGGGTTGAGACAGCCGTTTGAAGCTTTCTTT.